These T cell receptor beta chains were read from a single sample in a study of blood T cell repertoires in COVID-19. The data were produced by immunoSEQ multiplex PCR, yet TCRdb's version contains in-frame clones alone and is incomplete. This table holds a few hundred thousand clones, about 81% found once. Input material: peripheral blood. These receptors came from a woman at least 80 years old with COVID-19, enrolled during active disease. The CDR3 runs from the conserved cysteine through the conserved F or W. A D gene is named only where the DNA matches it firmly. Clone sizes are given selectively: once, few, many, or a class where the clone is expanded.

d_gene: TRBD2; j_gene: TRBJ2-1; abundance: .; v_gene: TRBV11-3; CDR3aa: CASSLGTSGYNEQFF; CDR3nt: TGTGCCAGCAGCTTAGGGACTAGTGGCTACAATGAGCAGTTCTTC
d_gene: .; j_gene: TRBJ2-7; abundance: .; v_gene: TRBV7-2; CDR3aa: CASSLGHTYEQYF; CDR3nt: TGTGCCAGCAGCTTAGGACACACCTACGAGCAGTACTTC
d_gene: TRBD2; j_gene: TRBJ2-3; abundance: .; v_gene: TRBV6-2/TRBV6-3; CDR3aa: CASSFLTSVGGTDTQYF; CDR3nt: TGTGCCAGCAGTTTCCTAACTAGCGTCGGGGGCACAGATACGCAGTATTTT
d_gene: TRBD1; j_gene: TRBJ2-4; abundance: .; v_gene: TRBV15; CDR3aa: CATSFRTGLVNIQYF; CDR3nt: TGTGCCACCAGCTTTCGGACAGGGCTGGTGAACATTCAGTACTTC
d_gene: TRBD2; j_gene: TRBJ2-3; abundance: .; v_gene: TRBV18; CDR3aa: CASSGLAGTDTQYF; CDR3nt: TGTGCCAGCTCCGGACTAGCGGGCACAGATACGCAGTATTTT
d_gene: TRBD2; j_gene: TRBJ2-3; abundance: .; v_gene: TRBV30; CDR3aa: CAWSPGLGGTDTQYF; CDR3nt: TGTGCCTGGAGTCCGGGACTAGGAGGCACAGATACGCAGTATTTT
d_gene: TRBD2; j_gene: TRBJ2-3; abundance: .; v_gene: TRBV19; CDR3aa: CASSSPGGGLTDTQYF; CDR3nt: TGTGCCAGTAGCTCCCCCGGCGGGGGACTCACAGATACGCAGTATTTT
d_gene: .; j_gene: TRBJ1-5; abundance: .; v_gene: TRBV6-4; CDR3aa: CASSELGEETTLNQPQHF; CDR3nt: TGTGCCAGCAGTGAACTGGGTGAGGAGACCACCTTAAATCAGCCCCAGCATTTT
d_gene: TRBD1; j_gene: TRBJ1-2; abundance: .; v_gene: TRBV9; CDR3aa: CASSVGQARGYTF; CDR3nt: TGTGCCAGCAGCGTGGGACAGGCGAGGGGCTACACCTTC
d_gene: TRBD1; j_gene: TRBJ1-2; abundance: few; v_gene: TRBV30; CDR3aa: CAWSVSTGFYGYTF; CDR3nt: TGTGCCTGGAGCGTATCGACAGGGTTCTATGGCTACACCTTC
d_gene: .; j_gene: TRBJ2-1; abundance: .; v_gene: TRBV7-2; CDR3aa: CASRKLRTAREQFF; CDR3nt: TGTGCCAGCAGGAAATTGCGTACGGCGAGGGAGCAGTTCTTC
d_gene: TRBD2; j_gene: TRBJ2-3; abundance: .; v_gene: TRBV11-2; CDR3aa: CASSLTSGADTQYF; CDR3nt: TGTGCCAGCAGCCTAACTAGCGGGGCGGATACGCAGTATTTT
d_gene: TRBD1; j_gene: TRBJ1-6; abundance: few; v_gene: TRBV18; CDR3aa: CASSPRGPGTGAYSPLHF; CDR3nt: TGTGCCAGCTCACCAAGAGGCCCCGGGACAGGGGCGTATTCACCCCTCCACTTT
d_gene: .; j_gene: TRBJ1-1; abundance: .; v_gene: TRBV28; CDR3aa: CASSSPADDTEAFF; CDR3nt: TGTGCCAGCAGTTCTCCCGCAGATGACACTGAAGCTTTCTTT
d_gene: TRBD1; j_gene: TRBJ1-2; abundance: .; v_gene: TRBV6-5; CDR3aa: CASSYQTGTVYGYTF; CDR3nt: TGTGCCAGCAGTTATCAAACCGGGACAGTCTATGGCTACACCTTC
d_gene: .; j_gene: TRBJ2-5; abundance: .; v_gene: TRBV4-1; CDR3aa: CASSQGTEQETQYF; CDR3nt: TGCGCCAGCAGCCAAGGGACAGAGCAAGAGACCCAGTACTTC
d_gene: TRBD1; j_gene: TRBJ1-1; abundance: .; v_gene: TRBV19; CDR3aa: CASTSDREGEAFF; CDR3nt: TGTGCCAGTACCAGTGACAGGGAAGGTGAAGCTTTCTTT
d_gene: TRBD1; j_gene: TRBJ1-5; abundance: few; v_gene: TRBV5-1; CDR3aa: CASSLGSGGQPQHF; CDR3nt: TGCGCCAGCAGCTTGGGGTCAGGGGGTCAGCCCCAGCATTTT
d_gene: TRBD2; j_gene: TRBJ2-2; abundance: .; v_gene: TRBV5-6; CDR3aa: CASRSGLAGGGELFF; CDR3nt: TGTGCCAGCCGCTCGGGACTAGCGGGAGGCGGGGAGCTGTTTTTT
d_gene: .; j_gene: TRBJ2-5; abundance: .; v_gene: TRBV5-1; CDR3aa: CASNSGGQETQYF; CDR3nt: TGCGCCAGTAATTCCGGGGGCCAAGAGACCCAGTACTTC
d_gene: TRBD2; j_gene: TRBJ2-3; abundance: .; v_gene: TRBV6-5; CDR3aa: CASSYHPGGITDTQYF; CDR3nt: TGTGCCAGCAGTTACCATCCGGGAGGCATCACAGATACGCAGTATTTT
d_gene: .; j_gene: TRBJ1-1; abundance: .; v_gene: TRBV3-1/TRBV3-2; CDR3aa: CASSQAGTEAFF; CDR3nt: TGTGCCAGCAGCCAAGCGGGCACTGAAGCTTTCTTT
d_gene: .; j_gene: TRBJ2-7; abundance: .; v_gene: TRBV6-6; CDR3aa: CASTDRILYEQYF; CDR3nt: TGTGCCAGCACAGACAGGATCCTCTACGAGCAGTACTTC
d_gene: .; j_gene: TRBJ1-2; abundance: .; v_gene: TRBV28; CDR3aa: CASSLAGASYGYTF; CDR3nt: TGTGCCAGCAGTTTGGCAGGGGCGAGCTATGGCTACACCTTC
d_gene: TRBD2; j_gene: TRBJ2-3; abundance: .; v_gene: TRBV6-1; CDR3aa: CASSPSGGGTDTQYF; CDR3nt: TGTGCCAGCAGTCCGAGCGGGGGGGGAACAGATACGCAGTATTTT
d_gene: TRBD1; j_gene: TRBJ1-2; abundance: .; v_gene: TRBV6-5; CDR3aa: CASRAQGAGYGYTF; CDR3nt: TGTGCCAGCCGGGCTCAGGGGGCGGGCTATGGCTACACCTTC
d_gene: TRBD1; j_gene: TRBJ2-3; abundance: few; v_gene: TRBV15; CDR3aa: CATSRTGGVDTQYF; CDR3nt: TGTGCCACCAGTCGGACAGGTGGAGTGGATACGCAGTATTTT
d_gene: TRBD1; j_gene: TRBJ1-3; abundance: once; v_gene: TRBV19; CDR3aa: CASTGTGALSGNTIYF; CDR3nt: TGTGCCAGCACCGGGACAGGGGCTCTCTCTGGAAACACCATATATTTT
d_gene: TRBD1; j_gene: TRBJ1-2; abundance: .; v_gene: TRBV7-3; CDR3aa: CASSTRTGDGYTF; CDR3nt: TGTGCCAGCAGCACCCGGACAGGGGATGGCTACACCTTC
d_gene: .; j_gene: TRBJ2-2; abundance: few; v_gene: TRBV5-4; CDR3aa: CASSLLPLNTGELFF; CDR3nt: TGTGCCAGCAGCTTGCTTCCCCTGAACACCGGGGAGCTGTTTTTT
d_gene: .; j_gene: TRBJ1-1; abundance: .; v_gene: TRBV6-5; CDR3aa: CASMAGRTEAFF; CDR3nt: TGTGCCAGCATGGCAGGGCGGACTGAAGCTTTCTTT
d_gene: .; j_gene: TRBJ1-2; abundance: few; v_gene: TRBV1; CDR3aa: CTSSQQTGQYYGYTF; CDR3nt: TGCACCAGCAGCCAGCAGACAGGGCAATACTATGGCTACACCTTC
d_gene: .; j_gene: TRBJ1-2; abundance: few; v_gene: TRBV11-2; CDR3aa: CASSQQDYGYTF; CDR3nt: TGTGCCAGCAGCCAACAGGACTATGGCTACACCTTC
d_gene: .; j_gene: TRBJ1-2; abundance: .; v_gene: TRBV28; CDR3aa: CASSPGEALGYTF; CDR3nt: TGTGCCAGCAGCCCTGGGGAGGCCCTGGGCTACACCTTC
d_gene: TRBD1; j_gene: TRBJ1-1; abundance: .; v_gene: TRBV5-1; CDR3aa: CASSFEGTASMNTEAFF; CDR3nt: TGCGCCAGCAGCTTCGAAGGGACAGCTAGCATGAACACTGAAGCTTTCTTT
d_gene: .; j_gene: TRBJ2-7; abundance: many; v_gene: TRBV11-2; CDR3aa: CASSGARDSSSYEQYF; CDR3nt: TGTGCCAGCAGCGGCGCCCGGGACTCCAGCTCCTACGAGCAGTACTTC
d_gene: TRBD1; j_gene: TRBJ1-6; abundance: .; v_gene: TRBV4-1; CDR3aa: CASSQDGTAESSYNSPLHF; CDR3nt: TGCGCCAGCAGCCAGGACGGGACAGCGGAGAGCTCCTATAATTCACCCCTCCACTTT
d_gene: TRBD1; j_gene: TRBJ1-1; abundance: .; v_gene: TRBV30; CDR3aa: CAWFDRGPEAFF; CDR3nt: TGTGCCTGGTTTGACAGGGGGCCTGAAGCTTTCTTT
d_gene: .; j_gene: TRBJ1-1; abundance: many; v_gene: TRBV14; CDR3aa: CASSQGGMTEAFF; CDR3nt: TGTGCCAGCAGCCAAGGGGGCATGACTGAAGCTTTCTTT
d_gene: .; j_gene: TRBJ1-1; abundance: .; v_gene: TRBV11-2; CDR3aa: CASSLGGAGAWNTEAFF; CDR3nt: TGTGCCAGCAGCTTAGGGGGTGCAGGGGCATGGAACACTGAAGCTTTCTTT
d_gene: .; j_gene: TRBJ1-2; abundance: .; v_gene: TRBV19; CDR3aa: CASSIDGKGSNYGYTF; CDR3nt: TGTGCCAGTAGTATAGATGGGAAGGGGTCAAACTATGGCTACACCTTC
d_gene: TRBD1; j_gene: TRBJ1-5; abundance: .; v_gene: TRBV6-5; CDR3aa: CASSQGGPNQPQHF; CDR3nt: TGTGCCAGCAGCCAGGGGGGTCCAAATCAGCCCCAGCATTTT
d_gene: .; j_gene: TRBJ2-5; abundance: .; v_gene: TRBV28; CDR3aa: CASSFGDRGETQYF; CDR3nt: TGTGCCAGCAGCTTTGGTGACAGAGGCGAGACCCAGTACTTC
d_gene: TRBD2; j_gene: TRBJ2-1; abundance: .; v_gene: TRBV5-1; CDR3aa: CASSLDASGRRIEQFF; CDR3nt: TGCGCCAGCAGCTTGGACGCTAGCGGGAGACGGATTGAGCAGTTCTTC
d_gene: TRBD2; j_gene: TRBJ2-4; abundance: .; v_gene: TRBV12-5; CDR3aa: CASGPWGLAKNF; CDR3nt: TGTGCTAGTGGTCCGTGGGGACTAGCGAAGAACTTC
d_gene: .; j_gene: TRBJ1-1; abundance: .; v_gene: TRBV5-4; CDR3aa: CASSPSRGKNTEAFF; CDR3nt: TGTGCCAGCAGCCCGAGTCGGGGGAAGAACACTGAAGCTTTCTTT
d_gene: .; j_gene: TRBJ1-1; abundance: .; v_gene: TRBV7-9; CDR3aa: CASSWWTGGNTEAFF; CDR3nt: TGTGCCAGCAGCTGGTGGACGGGGGGGAACACTGAAGCTTTCTTT
d_gene: .; j_gene: TRBJ2-1; abundance: .; v_gene: TRBV7-2; CDR3aa: CASSPVNEQFF; CDR3nt: TGTGCCAGCAGCCCCGTCAATGAGCAGTTCTTC
d_gene: .; j_gene: TRBJ1-1; abundance: .; v_gene: TRBV18; CDR3aa: CASSLAQGRNTEAFF; CDR3nt: TGTGCCAGCTCTCTCGCCCAGGGGAGGAACACTGAAGCTTTCTTT
d_gene: TRBD2; j_gene: TRBJ2-3; abundance: .; v_gene: TRBV2; CDR3aa: CASRRLAGVPTDTQYF; CDR3nt: TGTGCCAGCAGGAGACTAGCGGGGGTACCCACAGATACGCAGTATTTT
d_gene: TRBD1; j_gene: TRBJ1-2; abundance: .; v_gene: TRBV5-1; CDR3aa: CASSRTGDYNYGYTF; CDR3nt: TGCGCCAGCAGCAGGACAGGGGACTATAACTATGGCTACACCTTC
d_gene: TRBD2; j_gene: TRBJ2-1; abundance: .; v_gene: TRBV14; CDR3aa: CASSQGGTSALNEQFF; CDR3nt: TGTGCCAGCAGCCAAGGAGGGACTAGTGCCCTCAATGAGCAGTTCTTC
d_gene: TRBD2; j_gene: TRBJ2-7; abundance: few; v_gene: TRBV4-1; CDR3aa: CASSQAFGGGTYEQYF; CDR3nt: TGCGCCAGCAGCCAAGCATTCGGCGGGGGAACCTACGAGCAGTACTTC
d_gene: TRBD1; j_gene: TRBJ1-1; abundance: .; v_gene: TRBV29-1; CDR3aa: CSGTDRSNTEAFF; CDR3nt: TGCAGCGGGACGGACAGGAGTAACACTGAAGCTTTCTTT
d_gene: TRBD1; j_gene: TRBJ2-1; abundance: .; v_gene: TRBV28; CDR3aa: CASIGTGRYNEQFF; CDR3nt: TGTGCCAGCATCGGGACAGGGCGATACAATGAGCAGTTCTTC
d_gene: .; j_gene: TRBJ1-1; abundance: once; v_gene: TRBV5-1; CDR3aa: CASSFQGNTEAFF; CDR3nt: TGCGCCAGCAGCTTTCAGGGGAACACTGAAGCTTTCTTT
d_gene: .; j_gene: TRBJ2-5; abundance: .; v_gene: TRBV15; CDR3aa: CATSRGEEGRETQYF; CDR3nt: TGTGCCACCAGCAGAGGGGAAGAGGGTCGAGAGACCCAGTACTTC
d_gene: .; j_gene: TRBJ1-4; abundance: .; v_gene: TRBV5-1; CDR3aa: CASSPGGQRSNEKLFF; CDR3nt: TGCGCCAGCAGCCCGGGAGGACAGAGGAGCAATGAAAAACTGTTTTTT